This TCR beta chain is from a study of sequential checkpoint blockade in melanoma. This CDR3 comprises 13 residues. The ends lost 3 bases at V and 3 bases at J; junction bases unmatched: 3. Germline-derived CDR1 and CDR2 are SGDLS and YYNGEE. This clone was detected only once. Regarding treatment: randomized to nivolumab then ipilimumab (arm A) or the reverse (arm B). DNA-damaging chemotherapy had not been given to any patient beforehand. Sequencing was performed with immunoSEQ multiplex PCR; in TCRdb, only in-frame clones are kept and a portion is missing. The data contain 35,000 to 40,000 clones, 75% to 90% of them singletons.

The sequence was collected from a human donor with melanoma. Sequencing used CD8+ T cells sorted from blood (inferred from file names), obtained from a patient given nivolumab and ipilimumab in sequence. V and J are TRBV9 and TRBJ2-7, with 7 bases lining up with TRBD2. The CDR3, as DNA: TGTGCCAGCAGCGCCGCGGGGGACTACGAGCAGTACTTC. Its protein is CASSAAGDYEQYF.